This TCR beta chain is drawn from a study of CD8+ T cells in alopecia areata. Germline CDR1 SGHAT, CDR2 FQNNGV. This CDR3 has 15 amino acids. The V and J ends lost 4 bases and 5 bases respectively, with 17 bases between them. Reverse transcribed after extraction, RNA yielded cDNA as the sequencing template. Assay: immunoSEQ multiplex PCR; the TCRdb copy retains only in-frame clones and omits some. Among tens of thousands of clones, around 45% were seen once, and the ten largest hold just over 20%. Indicated treatment: oral pan-JAK inhibitor, 5-10 mg twice daily. This clone was seen a few times. Sequenced material: CD8+ T cells sorted from blood, taken between weeks 36 and 40, from a patient treated with tofacitinib. The receptor was derived from a human donor with alopecia areata. This chain joins TRBV11-2 and TRBJ1-2; possible D gene TRBD1, 6 bases. The CDR3 coding sequence is TGTGCCAGCAGCTCTCCACAGGGTGGTGAATATGGCTACACCTTC. It is translated as CASSSPQGGEYGYTF. The whole variable domain, remainder taken from reference TRBV11-2 and TRBJ1-2, is EAGVAQSPRYKIIEKRQSVAFWCNPISGHATLYWYQQILGQGPKLLIQFQNNGVVDDSQLPKDRFSAERLKGVDSTLKIQPAKLEDSAVYLCASSSPQGGEYGYTFGSGTRLTVV.